A single sample is the source of the 12 T cell receptor beta chains below, sequenced in a study of OX40 agonist ivuxolimab in advanced cancers. The method was immunoSEQ multiplex PCR; TCRdb's version includes in-frame clones alone and lacks a portion of them. The sample records fewer than 65,000 clones, 75% to 90% being singletons. The sample in question was CD4+ or CD8+ T cells sorted from blood, obtained in a trial of the OX40 agonist ivuxolimab. Receptors originate from an adult with an advanced solid tumor such as melanoma, head and neck, liver or kidney cancer.

V gene TRBV30 combines with J gene TRBJ2-7; 9 nucleotides match TRBD1. V dropped 2 bases and J dropped 2; count of bases not matched to a gene: 7. The CDR3 extends over 15 amino acids. Germline loops: CDR1 GTSNPN, CDR2 SVGIG (reference sequence). The CDR3 protein is CAWSRGQGSTYEQYF. Written as DNA, the CDR3 is TGTGCCTGGAGTAGAGGACAGGGGTCGACCTACGAGCAGTACTTC.

The V call is TRBV28, the J call TRBJ1-5; 8 bases map to TRBD1. Germline CDR1 and CDR2: MDHEN and SYDVKM. V shed 8 bases and J 3 bases; nucleotides not matched to a gene: 9. The length of the CDR3 is 15 residues. This CDR3 reads CASQSGQVINQPQHF. In DNA form, the CDR3 reads TGTGCCAGCCAGTCGGGACAGGTAATCAATCAGCCCCAGCATTTT.

The chain combines TRBV5-1 with TRBJ2-7; 8 bases align to TRBD1. The CDR3 totals 13 residues. V trimming: 4 bases; J trimming: 0 bases; junction bases outside the gene matches: 0. Germline values: CDR1 SGHRS, CDR2 YFSETQ. The CDR3 DNA reads as TGCGCCAGCAGCGGGACAGGCTCCTACGAGCAGTACTTC. Translating it yields CASSGTGSYEQYF.

About this clone: The sample contains more than one DNA sequence encoding this CDR3. This chain connects TRBV19 to TRBJ2-2; TRBD2 is a possible D gene (6 bases). The germline V gene encodes CDR1 LNHDA and CDR2 SQIVND (reference sequence). V was cut by 5 bases and J by 2 bases, with 12 bases left in between. CDR3 length equals 15 residues. CDR3 in DNA: TGTGCCAGTAGTCCAGGGACTGGAAACACCGGGGAGCTGTTTTTT. Its translation: CASSPGTGNTGELFF. Together with reference TRBV19 and TRBJ2-2, the CDR3 gives the full variable domain: DGGITQSPKYLFRKEGQNVTLSCEQNLNHDAMYWYRQDPGQGLRLIYYSQIVNDFQKGDIAEGYSVSREKKESFPLTVTSAQKNPTAFYLCASSPGTGNTGELFFGEGSRLTVL.

This clone came up a few times. The V and J genes are TRBV19 and TRBJ2-2; D gene uncertain. With 6 bases removed from V and 3 bases from J, the gap between germline ends came to 5 bases. This CDR3 contains 12 residues. The germline gives CDR1 LNHDA, CDR2 SQIVND (reference sequence). DNA of the CDR3: TGTGCCAGTAGGCCCCACACCGGGGAGCTGTTTTTT. Its translation is CASRPHTGELFF.

The J gene is TRBJ1-4, the V gene TRBV27; D is perhaps TRBD1 (6 bases). Germline CDR1 reads MNHEY; CDR2 reads SMNVEV (reference sequence). V was clipped by 5 bases and J by 8 bases, with 21 bases between them. The CDR3 loop spans 16 amino acids. CDR3 sequence reads: CASSPYRGARGEKLFF. The CDR3 coding sequence is TGTGCCAGCAGTCCCTATAGGGGGGCGCGGGGAGAAAAACTGTTTTTT.

The sample holds a few counts of this clone. The chain links TRBV4-3 to TRBJ1-1, with 7 bases identical to TRBD1. The CDR3 spans 15 residues. Germline V gene sequence: CDR1 LGHNA, CDR2 YSLEER. Trimming cost V 1 base and J 3 bases; bases outside gene matches: 5. CDR3 in amino acids: CASSQGQGSYTEAFF. As DNA, the CDR3 is TGCGCCAGCAGCCAAGGACAGGGCTCCTACACTGAAGCTTTCTTT.

CDR3 loop: CASKQTSGQYEQYF. Here the CDR3 DNA reads TGTGCCAGCAAGCAGACTAGCGGGCAGTACGAGCAGTACTTC. The rearrangement uses TRBV6-6 and TRBJ2-7; 10 bases fit TRBD2. With V trimmed by 7 bases and J by 4 bases, 7 bases remained unmatched. The CDR3 sequence is 14 residues long. The germline V gene encodes CDR1 MNHNY and CDR2 SVGAGI (reference sequence).

The V call is TRBV28, the J call TRBJ2-7, with 8 bases that match TRBD2. The CDR3 is 18 amino acids. V shed 3 bases, J shed 1 base, and the junction held 14 bases outside the gene matches. The germline V gene encodes CDR1 MDHEN and CDR2 SYDVKM. As DNA, the CDR3 is TGTGCCAGCAGTTTTGCGGGGGGAGGGGTTGGCCTTTCCTACGAGCAGTACTTC. The encoded protein is CASSFAGGGVGLSYEQYF.

This clone was counted only a few times. The genes are TRBV28 and TRBJ2-1, with TRBD2 matching 7 bases. Unmatched junction bases numbered 2, after V lost 6 bases and J lost 0 bases. There are 14 residues in the CDR3. CDR1 and CDR2 (germline): MDHEN, SYDVKM. The CDR3 DNA sequence: TGTGCCAGCAGACGGGACTACTCCTACAATGAGCAGTTCTTC. It is translated as CASRRDYSYNEQFF.

This chain joins TRBV7-2 and TRBJ2-3; TRBD2 is a possible D gene (5 bases). CDR1 and CDR2 (germline): SGHTA, FQGNSA. Trimming removed 5 bases from V and 6 bases from J, with 15 bases in between. The CDR3 totals 14 residues. The CDR3 is CASSPPLAADTQYF. The CDR3 DNA sequence: TGTGCCAGCAGCCCCCCCCTAGCCGCGGATACGCAGTATTTT.

The V call is TRBV6-1, the J call TRBJ2-3, with TRBD1 matching 8 bases. This CDR3 has 15 residues. CDR1 MNHNS and CDR2 SASEGT come from the germline V gene. Trimming took 2 bases from V and 1 from J; bases not matched to a gene: 2. The CDR3 DNA reads TGTGCCAGCAGTGAAACAGGGGGAGGCACAGATACGCAGTATTTT. It specifies CASSETGGGTDTQYF.